This T cell receptor beta chain was recovered during a study of cytomegalovirus exposure and HLA in healthy donors. General study points: According to a later analysis, donors in an Asian-associated ancestry cluster reportedly had fewer N-insertions than the roughly 720-donor mean.

About this clone itself: Its antigen remains unidentified.

Primers: 60 Vbeta forward and 13 Jbeta reverse. In the study's own analysis: Later analysis identified roughly 84 million unique TCR beta chains, approximately 10 million shared. Profiled with immunoSEQ multiplex PCR; TCRdb holds only in-frame clones, not every one. V and J calls and clone size are as listed in that table; D and trimming were resolved from the DNA. Here the sample spans about 150,000 clones, roughly 77% being singletons. This clonotype originated in a man aged 18-30 years in good health and CMV-seropositive. Sequencing was performed on PBMCs.

CDR3 nucleotides: TGTGCCAGCAGTTCCCCTGGAGACAGTCGGTTTGGCTACACCTTC. Its translation: CASSSPGDSRFGYTF. V gene TRBV27 combines with J gene TRBJ1-2; the D gene is possibly TRBD1 (5 bases). This CDR3 has 15 residues. Trimming left V 4 bases short and J 7 bases short, with 19 bases between. Looked up from germline, CDR1 is MNHEY and CDR2 is SMNVEV (reference sequence).